This is a list of T cell receptor beta chains from one sample in a study of breast tumors, draining lymph nodes, adjacent tissues. Each CDR3 protein gets one entry after TCRdb re-called the multiplex PCR reads with MiXCR. Of 130,000 or so distinct CDR3 sequences listed, about 20% were seen once; the top ten hold about 2.2%. The material sequenced was axillary lymph node tissue. The receptor source for this set is a female donor with breast cancer. Some clones in this sample may be carry-over from other donors' samples. The CDR3 runs from the conserved cysteine through the conserved F or W. A D gene is named only where the DNA matches it firmly. Expanded clones get a size class; other rows say once, few or many, or leave the size out.

v_gene: TRBV20-1
d_gene: NA
abundance: NA
j_gene: TRBJ1-1
len: 13
CDR3aa: CSARVSQNTEAFF
CDR3nt: TGCAGTGCTAGAGTCAGCCAGAACACTGAAGCTTTCTTT

v_gene: TRBV7-3
d_gene: TRBD2
abundance: NA
j_gene: TRBJ2-2
len: 17
CDR3aa: CASSPGLAELNTGELLF
CDR3nt: TGTGCCAGCAGCCCGGGACTAGCAGAACTTAACACCGGGGAGCTGCTTTTT

v_gene: TRBV5-6
d_gene: TRBD1
abundance: NA
j_gene: TRBJ1-1
len: 16
CDR3aa: CASSWVPGQMNTEAFF
CDR3nt: TGTGCCAGCAGCTGGGTACCGGGACAGATGAACACTGAAGCTTTCTTT

v_gene: TRBV19
d_gene: TRBD2
abundance: NA
j_gene: TRBJ2-3
len: 15
CDR3aa: CAGSLMAGDTDTQYF
CDR3nt: TGTGCCGGTAGTCTCATGGCGGGGGACACAGATACGCAGTATTTT

v_gene: TRBV28
d_gene: TRBD2
abundance: few
j_gene: TRBJ2-1
len: 17
CDR3aa: CASSLPRAGTRGNEQFF
CDR3nt: TGTGCCAGCAGCCTCCCCCGAGCCGGGACTAGAGGCAATGAGCAGTTCTTC

v_gene: TRBV28
d_gene: TRBD1
abundance: few
j_gene: TRBJ1-5
len: 16
CDR3aa: CASRRQGPYSNQPQHF
CDR3nt: TGTGCCAGCAGACGACAGGGACCGTATAGCAATCAGCCCCAGCATTTT

v_gene: TRBV14
d_gene: NA
abundance: NA
j_gene: TRBJ2-1
len: 14
CDR3aa: CASSAYGGNNEQFF
CDR3nt: TGTGCCAGCAGCGCCTACGGCGGCAACAATGAGCAGTTCTTC

v_gene: TRBV20-1
d_gene: NA
abundance: many
j_gene: TRBJ1-4
len: 13
CDR3aa: CSAPGRSNEKLFF
CDR3nt: TGCAGTGCTCCGGGACGCTCTAATGAAAAACTGTTTTTT

v_gene: TRBV6-6
d_gene: TRBD1
abundance: many
j_gene: TRBJ2-7
len: 15
CDR3aa: CASSLQGAAADEQYF
CDR3nt: TGTGCCAGCAGTCTACAGGGGGCGGCCGCGGACGAGCAGTACTTC

v_gene: TRBV15
d_gene: NA
abundance: NA
j_gene: TRBJ2-3
len: 12
CDR3aa: CATSRARDTQYF
CDR3nt: TGTGCCACCAGCAGAGCCCGAGATACGCAGTATTTT

v_gene: TRBV7-3
d_gene: NA
abundance: many
j_gene: TRBJ2-7
len: 16
CDR3aa: CASSLTGRGAHYEQYF
CDR3nt: TGTGCCAGCAGCTTAACCGGGCGGGGCGCTCACTACGAGCAGTACTTC

v_gene: TRBV29-1
d_gene: NA
abundance: many
j_gene: TRBJ1-4
len: 15
CDR3aa: CSVAGAGGVGEKLFF
CDR3nt: TGCAGCGTTGCCGGGGCGGGGGGGGTTGGTGAAAAACTGTTTTTT

v_gene: TRBV30
d_gene: NA
abundance: NA
j_gene: TRBJ2-1
len: 11
CDR3aa: CAWRIYNEQFF
CDR3nt: TGTGCCTGGAGGATCTACAATGAGCAGTTCTTC

v_gene: TRBV11-2
d_gene: TRBD1
abundance: NA
j_gene: TRBJ2-5
len: 16
CDR3aa: CASSLFPGTGQETQYF
CDR3nt: TGTGCCAGCAGCTTATTTCCGGGGACAGGGCAAGAGACCCAGTACTTC

v_gene: TRBV11-2
d_gene: TRBD1
abundance: many
j_gene: TRBJ2-7
len: 17
CDR3aa: CASSFLAGTGGKIKGYF
CDR3nt: TGTGCCAGCAGCTTTCTTGCTGGGACAGGGGGAAAGATAAAGGGGTACTTC

v_gene: TRBV7-9
d_gene: NA
abundance: NA
j_gene: TRBJ2-1
len: 12
CDR3aa: CASGQDYNEQFF
CDR3nt: TGTGCCAGCGGCCAGGATTACAATGAGCAGTTCTTC

v_gene: TRBV29-1
d_gene: TRBD2
abundance: many
j_gene: TRBJ2-1
len: 16
CDR3aa: CSAAKGLAGGGGEQFF
CDR3nt: TGCAGCGCCGCAAAGGGACTAGCGGGAGGAGGCGGCGAGCAGTTCTTC

v_gene: TRBV3-1
d_gene: TRBD1
abundance: few
j_gene: TRBJ2-2
len: 15
CDR3aa: CASSLQGTWTGELFF
CDR3nt: TGTGCCAGCAGCCTACAGGGGACGTGGACCGGGGAGCTGTTTTTT

v_gene: TRBV29-1
d_gene: NA
abundance: many
j_gene: TRBJ2-1
len: 12
CDR3aa: CSVAPLHNEQFF
CDR3nt: TGCAGCGTTGCCCCTTTGCATAATGAGCAGTTCTTC

v_gene: TRBV18
d_gene: NA
abundance: many
j_gene: TRBJ1-3
len: 15
CDR3aa: CASSPLQISGNTIYF
CDR3nt: TGTGCCAGCTCACCACTACAAATCTCTGGAAACACCATATATTTT

v_gene: TRBV19
d_gene: NA
abundance: many
j_gene: TRBJ1-2
len: 12
CDR3aa: CASRSYGFGYTF
CDR3nt: TGTGCCAGTAGATCGTACGGTTTTGGCTACACCTTC

v_gene: TRBV7-9
d_gene: NA
abundance: many
j_gene: TRBJ2-3
len: 14
CDR3aa: CASSPLGFTDTQYF
CDR3nt: TGTGCCAGCAGCCCTCTGGGTTTTACAGATACGCAGTATTTT

v_gene: TRBV3-1
d_gene: TRBD1
abundance: NA
j_gene: TRBJ2-7
len: 13
CDR3aa: CASCQTGVHEQYF
CDR3nt: TGTGCCAGCTGCCAAACAGGGGTCCACGAGCAGTACTTC

v_gene: TRBV5-1
d_gene: NA
abundance: many
j_gene: TRBJ1-5
len: 13
CDR3aa: CASSTNSDQPQHF
CDR3nt: TGCGCCAGCAGCACCAACTCTGATCAGCCCCAGCATTTT

v_gene: TRBV6-5
d_gene: NA
abundance: NA
j_gene: TRBJ1-3
len: 16
CDR3aa: CASSPEGPSTGNTIYF
CDR3nt: TGTGCCAGCAGCCCGGAGGGACCAAGCACAGGAAACACCATATATTTT

v_gene: TRBV6-1
d_gene: TRBD2
abundance: many
j_gene: TRBJ2-1
len: 15
CDR3aa: CASRGLAGDYNEQFF
CDR3nt: TGTGCCAGCAGGGGACTAGCGGGAGACTACAATGAGCAGTTCTTC

v_gene: TRBV5-1
d_gene: NA
abundance: many
j_gene: TRBJ1-6
len: 14
CDR3aa: CASSQPGDYSPLHF
CDR3nt: TGCGCCAGCAGCCAGCCAGGGGATTATTCACCCCTCCACTTT

v_gene: TRBV27
d_gene: NA
abundance: NA
j_gene: TRBJ2-1
len: 15
CDR3aa: CASSADYNSYNEQFF
CDR3nt: TGTGCCAGCAGTGCGGACTATAACTCCTACAATGAGCAGTTCTTC

v_gene: TRBV15
d_gene: TRBD1
abundance: NA
j_gene: TRBJ2-2
len: 20
CDR3aa: CATCRDGGEGALTNTGELFF
CDR3nt: TGTGCCACCTGCAGGGATGGCGGAGAGGGGGCCCTTACGAACACCGGGGAGCTGTTTTTT

v_gene: TRBV18
d_gene: TRBD2
abundance: once
j_gene: TRBJ2-1
len: 20
CDR3aa: CASSPRPGTSGRTSSNEQFF
CDR3nt: TGTGCCAGCTCACCCCGTCCCGGGACTAGCGGGAGGACCTCTAGTAATGAGCAGTTCTTC

v_gene: TRBV6-1
d_gene: NA
abundance: few
j_gene: TRBJ1-3
len: 16
CDR3aa: CASSGPHGIGRNTIYF
CDR3nt: TGTGCCAGCAGTGGACCTCACGGGATTGGGAGAAACACCATATATTTT

v_gene: TRBV4-1
d_gene: TRBD1
abundance: many
j_gene: TRBJ1-2
len: 15
CDR3aa: CASSQGGQGPYGYTF
CDR3nt: TGCGCCAGCAGCCAGGGTGGACAGGGGCCGTATGGCTACACCTTC

v_gene: TRBV12-3/TRBV12-4
d_gene: NA
abundance: many
j_gene: TRBJ2-7
len: 12
CDR3aa: CASSQGFGEQYF
CDR3nt: TGTGCCAGCAGCCAAGGATTCGGCGAGCAGTACTTC

v_gene: TRBV5-1
d_gene: TRBD1
abundance: few
j_gene: TRBJ1-2
len: 15
CDR3aa: CASSLQGAGNYGYTF
CDR3nt: TGCGCCAGCAGCTTACAGGGGGCAGGAAACTATGGCTACACCTTC

v_gene: TRBV28
d_gene: NA
abundance: few
j_gene: TRBJ2-7
len: 12
CDR3aa: CASSSILRAQYF
CDR3nt: TGTGCCAGCAGCTCTATCCTACGAGCGCAGTACTTC

v_gene: TRBV27
d_gene: NA
abundance: NA
j_gene: TRBJ2-1
len: 12
CDR3aa: CASSSRYNEQFF
CDR3nt: TGTGCCAGCTCGAGCCGCTACAATGAGCAGTTCTTC

v_gene: TRBV15
d_gene: TRBD2
abundance: many
j_gene: TRBJ2-3
len: 17
CDR3aa: CATSSRGLAALSDTQYF
CDR3nt: TGTGCCACCAGCTCTAGGGGACTAGCGGCTCTCTCAGATACGCAGTATTTT